The entry below describes one TCR beta chain. These data belong to a study of blood T cell repertoires in COVID-19. Original handling: Amplification with reference gene primers provided the estimates of nucleated cell counts. Measured with immunoSEQ multiplex PCR; TCRdb has only the in-frame clones, and not every one. That table gives V, J and clone size, and the DNA gave D and trimming. Of about 270,000 clones in the sample, around 89% were seen once. V was clipped by 0 bases and J by 6 bases; unmatched bases: 6. The CDR3 is made up of 15 amino acids. The germline V gene encodes CDR1 SGDLS and CDR2 YYNGEE.

The genes are TRBV9 and TRBJ2-1, with 7 bases identical to TRBD2. The sequence was collected from a woman in her twenties or thirties with acute COVID-19. Sequences were obtained from PBMCs or T cells enriched from blood (not recorded which). CDR3 bases: TGTGCCAGCAGCGTAGCCACTAGCGTCCGCAATGAGCAGTTCTTC. It codes for CASSVATSVRNEQFF.